Listed below are T cell receptor beta chains from one sample, sequenced in a study of response to subunit inactivated influenza vaccine. TCRdb itself ran the RT-PCR reads through MiXCR, one entry per CDR3 protein. This sample has 400,000 to 550,000 distinct CDR3 sequences; around 25% occur once, and the top ten carry around 1.8%. Specimen: CD4+ T cells sorted from PBMCs, collected more than 4 days after vaccination. Receptors were obtained from a man between 50 and 59 years old who received an inactivated influenza vaccine. Each CDR3 is given with its conserved first and last residue. A D gene is named only where the DNA matches it firmly. The size entry is marked missing in some rows and otherwise reads once, few, many or a size class.

d_gene	abundance	j_gene	v_gene	CDR3nt	CDR3aa
NA	NA	TRBJ2-3	TRBV15	TGTGCCACCAGCAGAGATCTGGACCCATACACAGATACGCAGTATTTT	CATSRDLDPYTDTQYF
TRBD1	NA	TRBJ1-2	TRBV5-5	TGTGCCAGCAGCTACGGAACCGCCTTCCAGGGGGGGTCTGGCTACACCTTC	CASSYGTAFQGGSGYTF
NA	few	TRBJ2-7	TRBV5-5	TGTGCCAGCAGCTCGGTTATACAGGGTACCTACGAGCAGTACTTC	CASSSVIQGTYEQYF
NA	few	TRBJ2-4	TRBV12-3/TRBV12-4	TGTGCCAGCAGTAAAACCCCAGGGATAGCCAAAAACATTCAGTACTTC	CASSKTPGIAKNIQYF
TRBD2	few	TRBJ2-4	TRBV12-3/TRBV12-4	TGTGCCAGCAGTACACGGGGGGGCAAAAACATTCAGTACTTC	CASSTRGGKNIQYF
TRBD1	few	TRBJ2-7	TRBV6-1	TGTGCCAGCAGTGTTAAGGGACAGCCACGTATCTATCCCTACGAGCAGTACTTC	CASSVKGQPRIYPYEQYF
NA	NA	TRBJ2-5	TRBV27	TGTGCCAGCAGCGCTAGCAGGTCGGAGACCCAGTACTTC	CASSASRSETQYF
NA	few	TRBJ2-1	TRBV12-3/TRBV12-4	TGTGCCAGCACCTTGACAGTTTACAATGAGCAGTTCTTC	CASTLTVYNEQFF
NA	once	TRBJ2-1	TRBV7-3	TGTGCCAGCAGCTCCCATGTGCGGGGCGCCCCTAACGATGAGCAGTTCTTC	CASSSHVRGAPNDEQFF
NA	NA	TRBJ2-3	TRBV20-1	TGCAGTGCTACCTGGGGGACAGATACGCAGTATTTT	CSATWGTDTQYF
NA	NA	TRBJ1-1	TRBV7-6	TGTGCCAGCAGCGCTGTGGACAGCTACACTGAAGCTTTCTTT	CASSAVDSYTEAFF
NA	few	TRBJ2-3	TRBV10-3	TGTGCCATCAGTGAGGTTAGGCCCACAGATACGCAGTATTTT	CAISEVRPTDTQYF
TRBD1	few	TRBJ2-3	TRBV12-3/TRBV12-4	TGTGCCAGCAGTTTCCGGACAGGGGGCGCAGATACGCAGTATTTT	CASSFRTGGADTQYF
NA	few	TRBJ1-2	TRBV5-1	TGCGCCAGCAGCTTGGCCGCGGGTGATAGCTACACCTTC	CASSLAAGDSYTF
NA	NA	TRBJ2-3	TRBV15	TGTGCCACCAGCAGAGAACAGGCATATACGCAGTATTTT	CATSREQAYTQYF
TRBD1	once	TRBJ1-1	TRBV19	TGTGCCAGTAGTCCCGGGACAGGGGTGCACACTGAAGCTTTCTTT	CASSPGTGVHTEAFF
TRBD1	NA	TRBJ1-1	TRBV6-1	TGTGCCAGCAGCCACCGACAGGGAAGCACTGAAGCTTTCTTT	CASSHRQGSTEAFF
NA	NA	TRBJ2-5	TRBV29-1	TGCAGCGTTGGAAAGCAAGAGACCCAGTACTTC	CSVGKQETQYF
NA	few	TRBJ2-5	TRBV7-2	TGTGCCAGCAGCTTTACAGGGTCTACGGAGACCCAGTACTTC	CASSFTGSTETQYF
TRBD2	NA	TRBJ2-1	TRBV6-2/TRBV6-3	TGTGCCACGGGGCTCAGACTAGCGGGATACAATGAGCAGTTCTTC	CATGLRLAGYNEQFF
NA	NA	TRBJ1-1	TRBV28	TGTGCCAGCAACACCTGGCTCGTGCAGGGGCCAGCTTTCTTT	CASNTWLVQGPAFF
NA	NA	TRBJ2-1	TRBV24-1	TGTGCCACCAGTGATAAGTACAGGGGACTTCGTGGTGAGCAGTTCTTC	CATSDKYRGLRGEQFF